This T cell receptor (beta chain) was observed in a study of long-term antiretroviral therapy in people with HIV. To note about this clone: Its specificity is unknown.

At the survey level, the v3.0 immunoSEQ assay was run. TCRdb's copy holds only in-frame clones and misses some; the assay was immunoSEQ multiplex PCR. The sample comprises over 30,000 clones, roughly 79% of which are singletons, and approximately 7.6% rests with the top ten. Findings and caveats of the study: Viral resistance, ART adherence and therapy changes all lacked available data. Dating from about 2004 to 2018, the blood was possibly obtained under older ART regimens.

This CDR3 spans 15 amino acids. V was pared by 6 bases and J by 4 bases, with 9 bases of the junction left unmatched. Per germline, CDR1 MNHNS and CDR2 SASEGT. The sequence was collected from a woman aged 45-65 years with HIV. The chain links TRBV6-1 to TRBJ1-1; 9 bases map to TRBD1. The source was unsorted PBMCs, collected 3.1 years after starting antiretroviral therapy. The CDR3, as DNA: TGTGCCAGCAGGACCACAGGGGGCGAGGGCACTGAAGCTTTCTTT. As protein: CASRTTGGEGTEAFF.